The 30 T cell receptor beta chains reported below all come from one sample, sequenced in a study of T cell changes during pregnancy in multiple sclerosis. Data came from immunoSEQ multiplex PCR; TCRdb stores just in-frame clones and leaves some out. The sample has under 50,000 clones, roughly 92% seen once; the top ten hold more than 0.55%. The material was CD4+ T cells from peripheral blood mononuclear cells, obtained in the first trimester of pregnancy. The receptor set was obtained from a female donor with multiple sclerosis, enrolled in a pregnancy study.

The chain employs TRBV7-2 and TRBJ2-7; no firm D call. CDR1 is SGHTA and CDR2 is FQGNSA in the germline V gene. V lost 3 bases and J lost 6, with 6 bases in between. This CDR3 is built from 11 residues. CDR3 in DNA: TGTGCCAGCAGCTTGAGGAGCGAGCAGTACTTC. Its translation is CASSLRSEQYF.

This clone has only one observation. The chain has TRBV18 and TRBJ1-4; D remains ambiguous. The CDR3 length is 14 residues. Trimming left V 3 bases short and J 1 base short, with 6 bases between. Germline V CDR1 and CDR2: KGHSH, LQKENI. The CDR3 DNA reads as TGTGCCAGCTCACCGAGGAGAACTAATGAAAAACTGTTTTTT. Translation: CASSPRRTNEKLFF. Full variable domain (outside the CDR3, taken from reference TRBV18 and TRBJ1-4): NAGVMQNPRHLVRRRGQEARLRCSPMKGHSHVYWYRQLPEEGLKFMVYLQKENIIDESGMPKERFSAEFPKEGPSILRIQQVVRGDSAAYFCASSPRRTNEKLFFGSGTQLSVL.

The CDR3 DNA reads as TGTGCCAGTAAGGAGGGGGCGCGGAACACTGAAGCTTTCTTT. Protein product: CASKEGARNTEAFF. V and J are TRBV19 and TRBJ1-1, with 7 bases that match TRBD1. The V and J ends lost 7 bases and 1 base, in that order; junction bases with no gene match: 6. The germline V gene has CDR1 LNHDA and CDR2 SQIVND (reference sequence). This CDR3 spans 14 amino acids.

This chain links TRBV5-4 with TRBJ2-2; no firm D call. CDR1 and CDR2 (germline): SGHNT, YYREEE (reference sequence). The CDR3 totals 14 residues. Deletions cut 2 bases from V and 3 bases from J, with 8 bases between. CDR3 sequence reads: CASSLPTDTGELFF. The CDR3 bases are TGTGCCAGCAGCTTACCTACGGACACCGGGGAGCTGTTTTTT.

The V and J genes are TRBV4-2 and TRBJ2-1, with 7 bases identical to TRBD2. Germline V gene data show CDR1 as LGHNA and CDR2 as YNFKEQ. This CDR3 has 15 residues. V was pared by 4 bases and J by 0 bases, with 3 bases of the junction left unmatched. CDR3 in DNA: TGTGCCAGCAGCCTGCGGGAGAGCTCCTACAATGAGCAGTTCTTC. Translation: CASSLRESSYNEQFF.

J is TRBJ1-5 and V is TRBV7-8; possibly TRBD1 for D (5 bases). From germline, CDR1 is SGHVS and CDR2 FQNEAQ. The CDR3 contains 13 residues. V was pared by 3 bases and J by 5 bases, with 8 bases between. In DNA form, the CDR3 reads TGTGCCAGCAGCTTCAGGGTGGATCAGCCCCAGCATTTT. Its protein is CASSFRVDQPQHF.

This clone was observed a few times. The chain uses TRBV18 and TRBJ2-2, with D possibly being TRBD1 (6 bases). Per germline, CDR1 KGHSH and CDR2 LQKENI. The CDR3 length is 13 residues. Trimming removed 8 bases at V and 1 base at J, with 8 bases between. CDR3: CASGGQNTGELFF. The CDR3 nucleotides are TGTGCCAGCGGGGGACAGAACACCGGGGAGCTGTTTTTT.

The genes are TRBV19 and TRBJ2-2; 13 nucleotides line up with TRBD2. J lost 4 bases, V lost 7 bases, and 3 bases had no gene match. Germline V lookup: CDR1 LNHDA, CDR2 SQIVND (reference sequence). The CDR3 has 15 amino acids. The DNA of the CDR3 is TGTGCCAGTACAGGACTAGCGGGAGTCACCGGGGAGCTGTTTTTT. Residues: CASTGLAGVTGELFF.

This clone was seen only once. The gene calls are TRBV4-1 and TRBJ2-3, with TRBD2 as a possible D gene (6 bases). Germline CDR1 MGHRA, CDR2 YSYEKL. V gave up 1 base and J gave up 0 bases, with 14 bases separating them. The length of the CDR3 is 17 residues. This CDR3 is CASSQVPVAVSTDTQYF. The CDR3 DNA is TGCGCCAGCAGCCAAGTTCCGGTAGCGGTTAGCACAGATACGCAGTATTTT.

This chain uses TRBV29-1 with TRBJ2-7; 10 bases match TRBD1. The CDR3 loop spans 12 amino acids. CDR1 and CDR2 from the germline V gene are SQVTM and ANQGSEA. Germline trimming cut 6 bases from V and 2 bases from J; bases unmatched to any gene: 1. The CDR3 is CSVGQGTYEQYF. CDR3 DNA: TGCAGCGTGGGACAGGGGACCTACGAGCAGTACTTC.

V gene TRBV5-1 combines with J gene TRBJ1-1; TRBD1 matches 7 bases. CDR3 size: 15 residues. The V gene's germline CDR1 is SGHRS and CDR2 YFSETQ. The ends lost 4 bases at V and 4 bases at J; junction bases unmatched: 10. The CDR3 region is CASSGTRGQGTEAFF. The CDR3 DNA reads TGCGCCAGCAGCGGGACGAGGGGGCAGGGCACTGAAGCTTTCTTT.

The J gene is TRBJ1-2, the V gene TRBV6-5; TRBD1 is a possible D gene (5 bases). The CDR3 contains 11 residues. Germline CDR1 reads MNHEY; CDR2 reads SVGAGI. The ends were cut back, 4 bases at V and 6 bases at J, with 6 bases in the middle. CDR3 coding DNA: TGTGCCAGCAGTTCAGGGAATGGCTACACCTTC. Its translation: CASSSGNGYTF.

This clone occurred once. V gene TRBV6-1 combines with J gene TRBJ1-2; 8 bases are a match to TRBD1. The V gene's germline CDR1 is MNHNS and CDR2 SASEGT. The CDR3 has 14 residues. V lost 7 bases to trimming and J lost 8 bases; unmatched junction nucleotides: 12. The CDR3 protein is CASNPDRVNLGYTF. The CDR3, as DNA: TGTGCCAGCAATCCGGACAGGGTGAATTTGGGCTACACCTTC.

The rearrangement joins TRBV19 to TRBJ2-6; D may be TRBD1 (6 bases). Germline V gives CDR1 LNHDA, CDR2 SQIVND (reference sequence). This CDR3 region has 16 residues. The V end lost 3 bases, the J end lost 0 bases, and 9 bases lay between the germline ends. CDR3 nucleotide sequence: TGTGCCAGTAGTATGAAGGGGGTCTCTGGGGCCAACGTCCTGACTTTC. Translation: CASSMKGVSGANVLTF. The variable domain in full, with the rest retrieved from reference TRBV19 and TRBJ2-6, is DGGITQSPKYLFRKEGQNVTLSCEQNLNHDAMYWYRQDPGQGLRLIYYSQIVNDFQKGDIAEGYSVSREKKESFPLTVTSAQKNPTAFYLCASSMKGVSGANVLTFGAGSRLTVL.

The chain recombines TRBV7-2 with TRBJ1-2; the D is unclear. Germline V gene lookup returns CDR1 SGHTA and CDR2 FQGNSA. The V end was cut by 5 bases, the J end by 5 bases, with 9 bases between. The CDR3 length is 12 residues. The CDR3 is CASSQDTYGYTF. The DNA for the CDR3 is TGTGCCAGCAGCCAGGATACGTATGGCTACACCTTC.

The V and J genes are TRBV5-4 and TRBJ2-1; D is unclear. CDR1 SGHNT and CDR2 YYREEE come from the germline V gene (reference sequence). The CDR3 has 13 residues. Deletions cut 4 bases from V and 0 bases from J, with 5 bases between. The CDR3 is CASSPSSYNEQFF. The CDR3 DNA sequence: TGTGCCAGCAGCCCGAGCTCCTACAATGAGCAGTTCTTC.

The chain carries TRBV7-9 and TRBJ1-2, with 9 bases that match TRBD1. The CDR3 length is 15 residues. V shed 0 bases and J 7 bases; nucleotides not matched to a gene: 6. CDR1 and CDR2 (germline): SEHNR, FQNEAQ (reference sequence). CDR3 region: CASSLAATGGGGYTF. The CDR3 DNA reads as TGTGCCAGCAGCTTAGCCGCGACAGGGGGAGGTGGCTACACCTTC.

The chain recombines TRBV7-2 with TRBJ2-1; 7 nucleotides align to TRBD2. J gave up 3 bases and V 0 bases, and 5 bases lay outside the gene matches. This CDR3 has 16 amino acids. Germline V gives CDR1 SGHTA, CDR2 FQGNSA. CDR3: CASSLASSGSYNEQFF. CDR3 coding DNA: TGTGCCAGCAGCTTAGCTTCTAGCGGAAGCTACAATGAGCAGTTCTTC.

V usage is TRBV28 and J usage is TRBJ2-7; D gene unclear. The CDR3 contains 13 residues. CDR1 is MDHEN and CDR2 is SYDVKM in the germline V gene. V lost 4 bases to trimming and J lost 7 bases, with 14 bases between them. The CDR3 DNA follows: TGTGCCAGCAGTTCTCCCTTTCGGTTGGAGCAGTACTTC. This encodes CASSSPFRLEQYF.

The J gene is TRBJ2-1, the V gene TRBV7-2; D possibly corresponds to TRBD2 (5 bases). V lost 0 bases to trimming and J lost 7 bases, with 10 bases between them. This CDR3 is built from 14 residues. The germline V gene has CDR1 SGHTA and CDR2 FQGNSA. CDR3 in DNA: TGTGCCAGCAGCTTAGCCGTACAGCGGAATGAGCAGTTCTTC. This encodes CASSLAVQRNEQFF.

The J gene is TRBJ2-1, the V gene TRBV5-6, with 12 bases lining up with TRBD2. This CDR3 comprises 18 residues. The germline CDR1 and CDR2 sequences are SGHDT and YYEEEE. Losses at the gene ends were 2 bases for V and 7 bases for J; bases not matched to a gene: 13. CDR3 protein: CASSFLAPGLAGRNEQFF. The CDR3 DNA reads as TGTGCCAGCAGCTTTCTCGCCCCGGGACTAGCGGGTCGGAATGAGCAGTTCTTC.

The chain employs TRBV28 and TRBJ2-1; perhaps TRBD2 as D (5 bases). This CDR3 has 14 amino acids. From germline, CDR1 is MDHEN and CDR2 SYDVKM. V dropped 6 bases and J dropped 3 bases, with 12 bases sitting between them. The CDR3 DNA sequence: TGTGCCAGCAGCCTCACAGCGGTCTACAATGAGCAGTTCTTC. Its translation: CASSLTAVYNEQFF.

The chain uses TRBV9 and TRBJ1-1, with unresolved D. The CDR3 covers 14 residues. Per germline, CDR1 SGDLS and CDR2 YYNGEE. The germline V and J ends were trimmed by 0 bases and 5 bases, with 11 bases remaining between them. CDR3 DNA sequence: TGTGCCAGCAGCGTAGTTCCCGTGGAGACTGAAGCTTTCTTT. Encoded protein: CASSVVPVETEAFF. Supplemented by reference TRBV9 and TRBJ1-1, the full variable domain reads DSGVTQTPKHLITATGQRVTLRCSPRSGDLSVYWYQQSLDQGLQFLIQYYNGEERAKGNILERFSAQQFPDLHSELNLSSLELGDSALYFCASSVVPVETEAFFGQGTRLTVV.

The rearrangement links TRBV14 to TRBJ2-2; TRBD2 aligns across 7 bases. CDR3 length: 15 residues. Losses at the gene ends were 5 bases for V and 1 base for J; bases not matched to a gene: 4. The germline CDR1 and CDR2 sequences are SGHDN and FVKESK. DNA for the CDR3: TGTGCCAGCAGCGCACTAGCGATGAACACCGGGGAGCTGTTTTTT. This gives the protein CASSALAMNTGELFF. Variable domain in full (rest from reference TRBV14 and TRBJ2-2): EAGVTQFPSHSVIEKGQTVTLRCDPISGHDNLYWYRRVMGKEIKFLLHFVKESKQDESGMPNNRFLAERTGGTYSTLKVQPAELEDSGVYFCASSALAMNTGELFFGEGSRLTVL.

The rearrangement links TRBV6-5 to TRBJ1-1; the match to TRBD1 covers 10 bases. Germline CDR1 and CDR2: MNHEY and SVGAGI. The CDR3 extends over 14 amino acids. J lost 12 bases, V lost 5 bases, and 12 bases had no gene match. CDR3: CASSRQGATTTTFF. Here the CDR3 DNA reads TGTGCCAGCAGTCGACAGGGGGCTACAACAACGACTTTCTTT.

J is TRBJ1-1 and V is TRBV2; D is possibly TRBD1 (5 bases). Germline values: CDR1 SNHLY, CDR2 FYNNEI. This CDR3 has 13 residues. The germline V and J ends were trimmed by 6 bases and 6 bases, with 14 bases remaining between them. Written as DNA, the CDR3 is TGTGCCAGCAGCCAGGGTTGGGTGTCTGAAGCTTTCTTT. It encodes CASSQGWVSEAFF. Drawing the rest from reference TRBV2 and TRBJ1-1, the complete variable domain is EPEVTQTPSHQVTQMGQEVILRCVPISNHLYFYWYRQILGQKVEFLVSFYNNEISEKSEIFDDQFSVERPDGSNFTLKIRSTKLEDSAMYFCASSQGWVSEAFFGQGTRLTVV.

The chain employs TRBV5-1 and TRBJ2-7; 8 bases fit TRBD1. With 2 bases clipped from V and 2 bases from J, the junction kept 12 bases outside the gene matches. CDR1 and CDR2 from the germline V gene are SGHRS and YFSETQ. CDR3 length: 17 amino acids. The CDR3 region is CASSLGQGAGGTYEQYF. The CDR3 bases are TGCGCCAGCAGCTTAGGCCAGGGGGCCGGGGGAACCTACGAGCAGTACTTC.

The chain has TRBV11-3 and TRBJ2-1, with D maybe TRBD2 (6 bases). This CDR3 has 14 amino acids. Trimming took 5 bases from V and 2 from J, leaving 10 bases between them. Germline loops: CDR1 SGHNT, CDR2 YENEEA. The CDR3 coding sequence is TGTGCCAGCAGCGGCAGCGGGCCCTACAATGAGCAGTTCTTC. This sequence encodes CASSGSGPYNEQFF.

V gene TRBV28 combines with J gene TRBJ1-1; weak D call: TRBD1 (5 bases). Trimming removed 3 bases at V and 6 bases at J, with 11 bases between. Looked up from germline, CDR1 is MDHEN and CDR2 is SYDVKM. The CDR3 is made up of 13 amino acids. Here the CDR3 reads CASSFPGIAEAFF. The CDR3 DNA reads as TGTGCCAGCAGTTTTCCAGGGATCGCTGAAGCTTTCTTT.

CDR3 sequence (DNA): TGTGCCTGGAGTTCCAGCGGGAGCCGAACAGACAATGAGCAGTTCTTC. It is translated as CAWSSSGSRTDNEQFF. The V call is TRBV30, the J call TRBJ2-1; 8 positions agree with TRBD2. This CDR3 comprises 16 residues. V shed 2 bases, J shed 5 bases, and the junction held 11 bases outside the gene matches. CDR1 GTSNPN and CDR2 SVGIG come from the germline V gene (reference sequence).